Each of the 21 T cell receptor beta chains below was sequenced from the same sample in a study of cytomegalovirus exposure and HLA in healthy donors. In the PCR, 60 Vbeta and 13 Jbeta primers were used. Data came from immunoSEQ multiplex PCR; TCRdb stores just in-frame clones and leaves some out. This table has roughly 130,000 clones, 75% to 90% appearing once. What was sequenced was PBMCs. These receptors came from a woman aged 35 to 49 in good health and CMV-seropositive.

This sequence joins TRBV19 and TRBJ2-5; 10 positions agree with TRBD1. CDR1 LNHDA and CDR2 SQIVND come from the germline V gene (reference sequence). J gave up 5 bases and V 10 bases, and 7 bases lay outside the gene matches. The CDR3 loop spans 13 amino acids. Written as DNA, the CDR3 is TGTGCCACGGAGGGACAGGGGAGGGAGACCCAGTACTTC. Protein: CATEGQGRETQYF. Combining the CDR3 with reference TRBV19 and TRBJ2-5 gives the whole variable domain DGGITQSPKYLFRKEGQNVTLSCEQNLNHDAMYWYRQDPGQGLRLIYYSQIVNDFQKGDIAEGYSVSREKKESFPLTVTSAQKNPTAFYLCATEGQGRETQYFGPGTRLLVL.

The chain couples TRBV5-5 to TRBJ2-7; 9 bases line up with TRBD1. The CDR3 loop spans 14 amino acids. Germline CDR1 reads SGHKS; CDR2 reads YYEKEE (reference sequence). The V and J ends lost 6 bases and 6 bases, in that order; junction bases with no gene match: 10. CDR3 residues: CASTPPGQGIEQYF. The CDR3 region has the DNA TGTGCCAGCACCCCTCCCGGACAGGGGATCGAGCAGTACTTC.

This sequence joins TRBV5-1 and TRBJ2-1; the D gene is possibly TRBD1 (6 bases). This CDR3 region has 11 residues. V lost 3 bases to trimming and J lost 11 bases, with 9 bases between them. Germline lookup yields CDR1 SGHRS and CDR2 YFSETQ. CDR3 DNA sequence: TGCGCCAGCAGCTCGACAGGACAGCAGTTCTTC. Its protein product is CASSSTGQQFF.

The rearrangement joins TRBV5-4 to TRBJ2-1; 7 bases align to TRBD2. This CDR3 has 16 amino acids. Germline loops: CDR1 SGHNT, CDR2 YYREEE (reference sequence). V gave up 3 bases and J gave up 6 bases; unmatched junction bases: 12. In DNA, the CDR3 is TGTGCCAGCAGCTCAGGTAACAGGACTAGAAGCAATGAGCAGTTCTTC. This codes for CASSSGNRTRSNEQFF.

This chain uses TRBV30 with TRBJ2-1, with a possible D match to TRBD2 (6 bases). Germline V gene data show CDR1 as GTSNPN and CDR2 as SVGIG (reference sequence). This CDR3 contains 14 residues. The V gene lost 3 bases and the J gene lost 5 bases, with 14 bases spanning the gap. The CDR3 sequence is CAWSVLAAHNEQFF. Written as DNA, the CDR3 is TGTGCCTGGAGCGTATTAGCGGCCCACAATGAGCAGTTCTTC.

This sequence joins TRBV4-1 and TRBJ2-4, with a tentative D call TRBD1 (6 bases). The germline gives CDR1 MGHRA, CDR2 YSYEKL. V was clipped by 5 bases and J by 0 bases, with 17 bases between them. The CDR3 sequence is 17 residues long. The CDR3 DNA is TGCGCCAGCAGCGGGAGTTCAGGGGCTCTAGCCAAAAACATTCAGTACTTC. Protein sequence: CASSGSSGALAKNIQYF.

This clone has a single count. CDR3 in DNA: TGCGCCAGCAGCTTGGGACAGGGTAATTCACCCCTCCACTTT. It encodes CASSLGQGNSPLHF. The chain has TRBV4-1 and TRBJ1-6; TRBD1 agrees at 9 bases. Germline V CDR1 and CDR2: MGHRA, YSYEKL. V gave up 5 bases and J gave up 6 bases; unmatched junction bases: 2. CDR3 length: 14 residues.

V usage is TRBV11-2 and J usage is TRBJ1-3; 9 bases match TRBD1. V trimming: 5 bases; J trimming: 2 bases; junction bases outside the gene matches: 4. Germline CDR1 SGHAT, CDR2 FQNNGV. The CDR3 sequence is 15 residues long. CDR3 protein: CASSLTGGTGNTIYF. The CDR3 DNA follows: TGTGCCAGCAGCCTGACAGGGGGTACTGGAAACACCATATATTTT.

This clone was observed a single time. V is TRBV27 and J is TRBJ1-2; D is uncertain. V was cut by 3 bases and J by 9 bases, with 17 bases left in between. The CDR3 is 14 amino acids. Germline V gene sequence: CDR1 MNHEY, CDR2 SMNVEV (reference sequence). This CDR3 is CASSFSPPATSYTF. The CDR3 DNA follows: TGTGCCAGCAGTTTCTCCCCACCCGCGACAAGCTACACCTTC.

This clone was observed once. The chain joins TRBV28 to TRBJ2-6, with D unresolved. Germline values: CDR1 MDHEN, CDR2 SYDVKM. V shed 2 bases and J shed 0 bases, with 5 bases lying between them. The CDR3 totals 15 residues. The CDR3 coding sequence is TGTGCCAGCAGTTTACAGGTCTCTGGGGCCAACGTCCTGACTTTC. This codes for CASSLQVSGANVLTF.

V and J are TRBV11-3 and TRBJ2-3; D may be TRBD2 (6 bases). Trimming removed 3 bases at V and 8 bases at J, with 9 bases between. Germline lookup yields CDR1 SGHNT and CDR2 YENEEA. CDR3 length equals 12 residues. CDR3 sequence reads: CASSLQGGTQYF. The DNA of the CDR3 is TGTGCCAGCAGCTTGCAGGGAGGTACGCAGTATTTT. The full variable domain, rest sourced from reference TRBV11-3 and TRBJ2-3, is EAGVVQSPRYKIIEKKQPVAFWCNPISGHNTLYWYLQNLGQGPELLIRYENEEAVDDSQLPKDRFSAERLKGVDSTLKIQPAELGDSAVYLCASSLQGGTQYFGPGTRLTVL.

This chain joins TRBV9 and TRBJ2-5, with 7 bases identical to TRBD2. Trimming removed 0 bases from V and 5 bases from J; junction bases left unmatched: 4. The CDR3 runs to 14 residues. In germline, CDR1 is SGDLS, CDR2 YYNGEE. CDR3 sequence reads: CASSVAGGWETQYF. The DNA of the CDR3 is TGTGCCAGCAGCGTAGCGGGGGGTTGGGAGACCCAGTACTTC.

This chain uses TRBV6-5 with TRBJ1-2, with 7 bases aligning to TRBD1. This CDR3 comprises 16 residues. Germline V CDR1 and CDR2: MNHEY, SVGAGI. Losses at the gene ends were 4 bases for V and 2 bases for J; bases not matched to a gene: 10. The CDR3 region is CASSSTGTEGNYGYTF. The CDR3 nucleotides read TGTGCCAGCAGTTCGACAGGGACAGAGGGGAACTATGGCTACACCTTC.

The gene calls are TRBV6-6 and TRBJ2-2, with TRBD2 as a possible D gene (6 bases). CDR3 length: 15 amino acids. Germline CDR1 and CDR2: MNHNY and SVGAGI (reference sequence). The V and J ends lost 7 bases and 3 bases respectively, with 15 bases between them. This CDR3 reads CASTFVGGYTGELFF. For the CDR3, the DNA is TGTGCCAGCACCTTCGTCGGGGGTTACACCGGGGAGCTGTTTTTT.

This chain uses TRBV5-8 with TRBJ2-2; D remains ambiguous. The length of the CDR3 is 12 residues. With 10 bases removed from V and 1 base from J, the gap between germline ends came to 8 bases. Germline V CDR1 and CDR2: SGHTS, YDEGEE. DNA for the CDR3: TGTGCCTCCCCAGGGAACACCGGGGAGCTGTTTTTT. Translated: CASPGNTGELFF. The whole variable domain, remainder taken from reference TRBV5-8 and TRBJ2-2, is EAGVTQSPTHLIKTRGQQATLRCSPISGHTSVYWYQQALGLGLQFLLWYDEGEERNRGNFPPRFSGRQFPNYSSELNVNALELEDSALYLCASPGNTGELFFGEGSRLTVL.

The V call is TRBV6-1, the J call TRBJ2-3; 14 bases line up with TRBD2. This CDR3 spans 16 amino acids. The ends lost 4 bases at V and 4 bases at J; junction bases unmatched: 4. CDR1 and CDR2 (germline): MNHNS, SASEGT. This CDR3 reads CASSGGLAGDADTQYF. In nucleotides, the CDR3 is TGTGCCAGCAGTGGGGGACTAGCGGGAGATGCAGATACGCAGTATTTT.

This chain connects TRBV2 to TRBJ1-5, with TRBD1 matching 7 bases. The CDR3 has 17 residues. V trimming: 6 bases; J trimming: 8 bases; junction bases outside the gene matches: 19. Germline lookup yields CDR1 SNHLY and CDR2 FYNNEI. The CDR3 region is CASSVRGQGVRAEPQHF. The DNA for the CDR3 is TGTGCCAGCAGCGTAAGGGGGCAGGGGGTTAGGGCTGAGCCCCAGCATTTT.

This clone qualifies as medium-sized (0.01 to 0.1%). The V call is TRBV2, the J call TRBJ1-1, with 8 bases matching TRBD1. Losses at the gene ends were 4 bases for V and 0 bases for J; bases not matched to a gene: 7. This CDR3 contains 16 residues. Germline CDR1 reads SNHLY; CDR2 reads FYNNEI. DNA for the CDR3: TGTGCCAGCAGTGGGCAGGGGGCGGGTTTGAACACTGAAGCTTTCTTT. It yields the protein CASSGQGAGLNTEAFF.

This chain joins TRBV5-6 and TRBJ2-7, with D perhaps matching TRBD1 (5 bases). The CDR3 loop spans 13 amino acids. Trimming took off 2 bases at V and 1 base at J, with 7 bases between the two ends. The germline V gene encodes CDR1 SGHDT and CDR2 YYEEEE. The CDR3 is CASSFRQSYEQYF. Here the CDR3 DNA reads TGTGCCAGCAGCTTCAGACAGTCCTACGAGCAGTACTTC.

Only a few counts were recorded for this clone. The rearrangement links TRBV30 to TRBJ2-7; 8 nucleotides agree with TRBD1. CDR3 length: 12 residues. Germline V gives CDR1 GTSNPN, CDR2 SVGIG (reference sequence). V shed 4 bases and J 4 bases; nucleotides not matched to a gene: 3. CDR3 sequence reads: CAWTRQGYEQYF. CDR3 nucleotide sequence: TGTGCCTGGACTCGACAGGGGTACGAGCAGTACTTC.

J is TRBJ1-5 and V is TRBV19; perhaps TRBD1 as D (5 bases). Germline V gene sequence: CDR1 LNHDA, CDR2 SQIVND (reference sequence). Between the trimmed V and J ends, which lost 7 bases and 0 bases, there was a span of 10 bases. The CDR3 loop spans 14 amino acids. The CDR3 reads CASTRQTSNQPQHF. The CDR3 coding sequence is TGTGCCAGTACCCGACAGACTAGCAATCAGCCCCAGCATTTT. Using reference TRBV19 and TRBJ1-5 for the parts outside the CDR3, the full variable domain is DGGITQSPKYLFRKEGQNVTLSCEQNLNHDAMYWYRQDPGQGLRLIYYSQIVNDFQKGDIAEGYSVSREKKESFPLTVTSAQKNPTAFYLCASTRQTSNQPQHFGDGTRLSIL.